The rows below give T cell receptor beta chains drawn from one sample of a study of technical replicates of blood from a handful of donors. Profiling relied on immunoSEQ multiplex PCR, and the TCRdb table lists in-frame clones only, not all of them. The table lists about 89,000 clones, 85% to 95% of them singletons. Sample: T cells isolated from PBMCs. These receptors originate from a human donor in good health. Both conserved end residues are part of each CDR3. The D gene is left open where the match is weak. Clone sizes are given selectively: once, few, many, or a class where the clone is expanded.

cdr3_aa cdr3_nt v_call clone_size d_call j_call
CASSIASSGSYEQYF TGTGCCAGCAGTATTGCGTCTAGCGGTTCCTACGAGCAGTACTTC TRBV6-5 NA TRBD2 TRBJ2-7
CASSLVSSGGRDTQYF TGTGCCAGCAGCTTAGTTTCGAGCGGGGGAAGAGATACGCAGTATTTT TRBV7-9 NA TRBD2 TRBJ2-3
CASSPGDGDNYGYTF TGTGCCAGCAGCCCAGGGGATGGGGACAACTATGGCTACACCTTC TRBV7-6 NA NA TRBJ1-2
CASRERTGLPYTQYF TGTGCCAGCAGAGAACGGACAGGGCTCCCTTATACGCAGTATTTT TRBV2 NA TRBD1 TRBJ2-3
CAWSGYRDYEQYF TGTGCCTGGAGTGGGTACAGGGATTACGAGCAGTACTTC TRBV30 NA NA TRBJ2-7
CAISDRGALSEQFF TGTGCCATCAGTGATCGGGGGGCATTATCTGAGCAGTTCTTC TRBV10-3 NA NA TRBJ2-1
CASSYSRDSYEQYF TGTGCCAGCAGTTACTCGCGAGACTCCTACGAGCAGTACTTC TRBV6-5 once NA TRBJ2-7
CASSGSQGFLYEQYF TGTGCCAGCAGTGGATCACAGGGGTTTTTGTACGAGCAGTACTTC TRBV2 NA TRBD1 TRBJ2-7
CASSAGTGASPLHF TGTGCCAGTAGCGCCGGGACAGGGGCTTCACCCCTCCACTTT TRBV19 NA TRBD1 TRBJ1-6
CATSGTGVMNTEAFF TGTGCCACATCCGGGACAGGCGTCATGAACACTGAAGCTTTCTTT TRBV19 NA TRBD1 TRBJ1-1
CASSMGPDRVYYEQYF TGTGCCAGTAGTATGGGCCCCGACAGGGTCTACTACGAGCAGTACTTC TRBV19 NA TRBD1 TRBJ2-7
CASSEGGRAYNEQFF TGTGCCAGCAGTGAAGGCGGGAGGGCGTACAATGAGCAGTTCTTC TRBV2 NA TRBD2 TRBJ2-1
CASSPGTSGGNTGELFF TGTGCCAGTAGTCCCGGGACTAGCGGGGGGAACACCGGGGAGCTGTTTTTT TRBV19 once TRBD2 TRBJ2-2
CASSLLLMVRQGAYEQYF TGCGCCAGCAGCCTCCTATTGATGGTAAGACAGGGGGCTTACGAGCAGTACTTC TRBV4-1 NA TRBD1 TRBJ2-7
CASSQWGGSLGTEAFF TGTGCCAGCAGCCAGTGGGGGGGGTCTTTGGGTACTGAAGCTTTCTTT TRBV5-4 NA NA TRBJ1-1
CASSIVGSGSYNEQFF TGTGCCAGTAGTATAGTGGGTAGCGGCTCCTACAATGAGCAGTTCTTC TRBV19 NA NA TRBJ2-1
CASSRASGSFSPNEQYF TGTGCCAGTAGTCGGGCTAGCGGGAGCTTTTCCCCCAACGAGCAGTACTTC TRBV19 NA TRBD2 TRBJ2-7
CASIDRLANTGELFF TGTGCCAGCATTGATAGACTAGCCAACACCGGGGAGCTGTTTTTT TRBV6-1 NA TRBD2 TRBJ2-2